This TCR beta chain was documented in a study of control samples from healthy donors and cancer patients. Clones were read by immunoSEQ multiplex PCR, and TCRdb kept only the in-frame ones, dropping some. The sample lists under 150,000 clones, around 89% seen once, with about 1.1% in the top ten. The trim removed 5 bases at V and 8 bases at J, leaving 6 bases unmatched. CDR3 length: 13 residues. Per the germline V gene, CDR1 is LNHDA and CDR2 is SQIVND (reference sequence). This receptor was taken from a woman between 45 and 65 years old with colorectal cancer. This chain joins TRBV19 and TRBJ1-2; 9 bases fit TRBD1. Material: PBMCs. In DNA form, the CDR3 reads TGTGCCAGTAGTGTGGGACAGGGCGGCGGCTACACCTTC. Translation: CASSVGQGGGYTF.